This TCR beta chain was found in a study of blood T cell repertoires in COVID-19. Study-wide context: Material from acute and convalescent COVID-19 was sourced from the United States, Italy and Spain. PBMCs, B-cell-depleted T cells, or T cells provided the cDNA or gDNA that made up the material.

The repertoire was sequenced with immunoSEQ multiplex PCR; TCRdb's copy has only in-frame clones and lacks some. The sample lists around 40,000 clones, about four fifths occurring once. This clone appeared a few times. This CDR3 contains 19 residues. The germline V and J ends were trimmed by 0 bases and 2 bases, with 21 bases remaining between them. The sequence came from a man older than 75 with active or convalescent COVID-19. Sequencing was done on a sample of peripheral blood. V and J are TRBV5-3 and TRBJ2-1, with D possibly matching TRBD1 (6 bases). TRBV5-3 is an ORF; its function is uncertain. CDR3 sequence: CARSLAGQPLDEAYNEQFF. In nucleotides, the CDR3 is TGTGCCAGAAGCTTGGCCGGACAGCCGTTGGACGAGGCCTACAATGAGCAGTTCTTC.